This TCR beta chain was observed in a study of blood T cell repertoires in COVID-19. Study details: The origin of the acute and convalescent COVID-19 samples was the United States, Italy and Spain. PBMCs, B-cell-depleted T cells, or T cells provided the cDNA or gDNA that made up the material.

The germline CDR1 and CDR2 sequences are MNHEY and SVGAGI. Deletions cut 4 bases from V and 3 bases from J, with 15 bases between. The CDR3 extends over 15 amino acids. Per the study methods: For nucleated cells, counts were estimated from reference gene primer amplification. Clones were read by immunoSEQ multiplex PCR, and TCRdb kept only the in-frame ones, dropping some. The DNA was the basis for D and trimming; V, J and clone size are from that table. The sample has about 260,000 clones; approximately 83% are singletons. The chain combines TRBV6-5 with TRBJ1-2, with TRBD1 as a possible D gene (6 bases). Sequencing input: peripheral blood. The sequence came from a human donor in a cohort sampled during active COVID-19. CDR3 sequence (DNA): TGTGCCAGCAGTTCTATGGGCTACAGGGACTATGGCTACACCTTC. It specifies CASSSMGYRDYGYTF.